This TCR beta chain was identified in a study of blood T cell repertoires in COVID-19. For the study at large: The study drew acute and convalescent COVID-19 samples from the United States, Italy and Spain. Sources were T cells, B-cell-depleted T cells, or PBMCs; the material itself was cDNA or gDNA.

Original data processing: The authors estimated nucleated cell counts from reference gene primer amplification. Repertoires were generated with immunoSEQ multiplex PCR, while TCRdb's copy carries only in-frame clones and drops some. V and J calls and clone size come straight from that table; D and trimming were deduced from the DNA. The repertoire consists of about 200,000 clones, with 75% to 85% occurring once and the leading ten covering about 13%. Trimming cost V 4 bases and J 3 bases; bases outside gene matches: 8. Germline lookup yields CDR1 LNHDA and CDR2 SQIVND (reference sequence). CDR3 length: 15 amino acids.

The receptor comes from a human donor in a cohort sampled during active COVID-19. The sample comprised peripheral blood. The V gene is TRBV19, the J gene TRBJ2-7, with TRBD2 matching over 8 bases. This CDR3 is CASSSLSGTDYEQYF. CDR3 in DNA: TGTGCCAGTAGTAGCCTTAGCGGGACCGACTACGAGCAGTACTTC.